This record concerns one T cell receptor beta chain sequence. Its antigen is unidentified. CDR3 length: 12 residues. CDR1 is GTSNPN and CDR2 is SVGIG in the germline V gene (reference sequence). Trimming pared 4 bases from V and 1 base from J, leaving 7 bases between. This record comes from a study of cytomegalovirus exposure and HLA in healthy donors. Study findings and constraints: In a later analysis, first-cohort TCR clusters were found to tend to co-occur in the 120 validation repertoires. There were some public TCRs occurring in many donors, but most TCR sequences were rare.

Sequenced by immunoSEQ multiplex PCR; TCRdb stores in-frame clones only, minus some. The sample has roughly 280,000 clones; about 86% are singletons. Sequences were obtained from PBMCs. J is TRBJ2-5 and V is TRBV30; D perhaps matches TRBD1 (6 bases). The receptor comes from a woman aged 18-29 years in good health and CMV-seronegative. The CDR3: CAWTGVQETQYF. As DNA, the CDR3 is TGTGCCTGGACAGGGGTCCAAGAGACCCAGTACTTC.